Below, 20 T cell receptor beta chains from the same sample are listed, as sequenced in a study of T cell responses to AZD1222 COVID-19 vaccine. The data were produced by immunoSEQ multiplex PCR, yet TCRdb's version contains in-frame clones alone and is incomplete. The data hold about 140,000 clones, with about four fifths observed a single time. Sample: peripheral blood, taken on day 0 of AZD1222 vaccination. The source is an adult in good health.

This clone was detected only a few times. The CDR3 spells CASSQDYAGANTIYF. The CDR3 coding sequence is TGCGCCAGCAGCCAAGATTACGCGGGGGCCAACACCATATATTTT. The J gene is TRBJ1-3, the V gene TRBV4-1; a possible D gene is TRBD1 (6 bases). The V gene's germline CDR1 is MGHRA and CDR2 YSYEKL. Deletions cut 0 bases from V and 7 bases from J, with 13 bases between. The CDR3 spans 15 residues.

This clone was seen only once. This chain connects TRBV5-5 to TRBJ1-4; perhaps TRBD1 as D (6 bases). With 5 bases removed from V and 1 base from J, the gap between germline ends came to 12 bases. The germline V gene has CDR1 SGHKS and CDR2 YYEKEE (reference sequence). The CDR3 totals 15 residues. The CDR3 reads CASRYGQITNEKLFF. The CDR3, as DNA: TGTGCCAGCAGATATGGACAGATAACTAATGAAAAACTGTTTTTT.

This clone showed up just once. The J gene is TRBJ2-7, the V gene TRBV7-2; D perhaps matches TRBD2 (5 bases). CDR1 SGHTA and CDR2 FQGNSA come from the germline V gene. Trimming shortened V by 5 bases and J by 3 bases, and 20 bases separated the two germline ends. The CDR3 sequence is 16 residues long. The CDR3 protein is CASSPASSGVLYEQYF. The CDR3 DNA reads TGTGCCAGCAGCCCCGCTAGCTCCGGGGTGCTCTACGAGCAGTACTTC.

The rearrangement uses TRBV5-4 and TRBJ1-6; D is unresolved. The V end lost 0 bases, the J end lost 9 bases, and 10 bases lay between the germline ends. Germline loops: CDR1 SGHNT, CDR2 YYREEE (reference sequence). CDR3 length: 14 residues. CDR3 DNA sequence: TGTGCCAGCAGCTTGGAAGGGTACGGTTCACCCCTCCACTTT. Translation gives CASSLEGYGSPLHF.

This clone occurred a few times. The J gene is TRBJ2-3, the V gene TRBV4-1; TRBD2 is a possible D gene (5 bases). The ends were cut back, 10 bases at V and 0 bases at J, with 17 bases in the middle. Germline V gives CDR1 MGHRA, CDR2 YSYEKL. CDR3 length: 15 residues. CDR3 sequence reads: CATSRGSPSTDTQYF. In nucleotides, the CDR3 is TGCGCCACCTCTCGTGGGAGCCCTAGCACAGATACGCAGTATTTT.

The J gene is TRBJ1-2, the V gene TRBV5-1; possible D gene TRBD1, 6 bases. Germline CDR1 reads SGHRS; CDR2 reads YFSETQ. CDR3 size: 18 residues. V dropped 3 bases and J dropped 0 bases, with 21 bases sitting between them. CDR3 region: CASSSTLSDRSTNYGYTF. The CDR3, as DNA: TGCGCCAGCAGCTCTACGCTGTCTGACAGGTCGACTAACTATGGCTACACCTTC.

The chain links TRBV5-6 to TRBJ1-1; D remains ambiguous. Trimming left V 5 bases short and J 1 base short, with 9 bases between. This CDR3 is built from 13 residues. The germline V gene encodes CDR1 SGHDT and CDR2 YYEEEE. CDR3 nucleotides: TGTGCCAGCAGTTTAGCGGGGAACACTGAAGCTTTCTTT. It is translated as CASSLAGNTEAFF.

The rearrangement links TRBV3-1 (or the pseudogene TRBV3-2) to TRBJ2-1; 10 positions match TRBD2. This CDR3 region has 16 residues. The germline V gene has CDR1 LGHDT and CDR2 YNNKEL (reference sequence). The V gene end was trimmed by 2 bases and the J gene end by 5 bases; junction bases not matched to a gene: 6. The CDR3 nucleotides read TGTGCCAGCAGCCAATGGACTAGCGGTGGGCACAATGAGCAGTTCTTC. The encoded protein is CASSQWTSGGHNEQFF.

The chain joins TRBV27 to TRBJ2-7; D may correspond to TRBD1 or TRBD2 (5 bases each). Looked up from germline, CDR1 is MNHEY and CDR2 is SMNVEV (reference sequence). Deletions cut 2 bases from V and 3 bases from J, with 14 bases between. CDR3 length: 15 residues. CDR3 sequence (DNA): TGTGCCAGCAGTTTAGACGGCCTGAGGGGCTACGAGCAGTACTTC. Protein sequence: CASSLDGLRGYEQYF.

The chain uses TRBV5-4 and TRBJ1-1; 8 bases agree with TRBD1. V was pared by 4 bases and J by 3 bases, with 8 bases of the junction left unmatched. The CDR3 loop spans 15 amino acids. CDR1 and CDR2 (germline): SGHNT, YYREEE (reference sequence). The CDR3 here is CASSQGAMVDTEAFF. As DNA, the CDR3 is TGTGCCAGCAGCCAGGGGGCGATGGTGGACACTGAAGCTTTCTTT.

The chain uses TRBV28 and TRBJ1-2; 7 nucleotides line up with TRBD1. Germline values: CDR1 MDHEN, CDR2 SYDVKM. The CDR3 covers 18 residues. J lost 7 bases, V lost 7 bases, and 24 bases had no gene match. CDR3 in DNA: TGTGCCAGCATCGGGGTGGTGGGCGAACAGGGGAGTGCCGGTGGCTACACCTTC. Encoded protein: CASIGVVGEQGSAGGYTF.

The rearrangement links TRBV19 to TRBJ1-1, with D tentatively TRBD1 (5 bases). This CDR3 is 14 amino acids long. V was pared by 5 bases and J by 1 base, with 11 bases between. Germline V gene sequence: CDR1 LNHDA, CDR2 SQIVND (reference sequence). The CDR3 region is CASSLDGANTEAFF. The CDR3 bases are TGTGCCAGTAGTTTGGACGGGGCGAACACTGAAGCTTTCTTT. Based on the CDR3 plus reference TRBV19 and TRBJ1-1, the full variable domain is DGGITQSPKYLFRKEGQNVTLSCEQNLNHDAMYWYRQDPGQGLRLIYYSQIVNDFQKGDIAEGYSVSREKKESFPLTVTSAQKNPTAFYLCASSLDGANTEAFFGQGTRLTVV.

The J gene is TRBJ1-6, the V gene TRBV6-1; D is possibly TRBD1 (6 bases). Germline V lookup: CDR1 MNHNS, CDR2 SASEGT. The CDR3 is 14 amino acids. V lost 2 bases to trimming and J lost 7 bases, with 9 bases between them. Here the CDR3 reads CASSEPTGNSPLHF. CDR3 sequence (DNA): TGTGCCAGCAGTGAACCGACAGGCAATTCACCCCTCCACTTT.

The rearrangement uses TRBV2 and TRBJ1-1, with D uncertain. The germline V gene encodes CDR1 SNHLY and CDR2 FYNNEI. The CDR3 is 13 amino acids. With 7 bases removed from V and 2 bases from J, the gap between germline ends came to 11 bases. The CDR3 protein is CASTREDNTEAFF. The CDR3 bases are TGTGCCAGCACACGAGAGGACAACACTGAAGCTTTCTTT. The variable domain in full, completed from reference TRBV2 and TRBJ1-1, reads EPEVTQTPSHQVTQMGQEVILRCVPISNHLYFYWYRQILGQKVEFLVSFYNNEISEKSEIFDDQFSVERPDGSNFTLKIRSTKLEDSAMYFCASTREDNTEAFFGQGTRLTVV.

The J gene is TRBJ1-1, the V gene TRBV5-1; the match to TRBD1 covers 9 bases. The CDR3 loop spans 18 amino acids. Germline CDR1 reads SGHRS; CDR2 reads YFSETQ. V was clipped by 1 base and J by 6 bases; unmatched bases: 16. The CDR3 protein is CASSLFPTGGAAISEAFF. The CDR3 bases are TGCGCCAGCAGCTTGTTTCCCACAGGGGGCGCAGCGATCTCTGAAGCTTTCTTT.

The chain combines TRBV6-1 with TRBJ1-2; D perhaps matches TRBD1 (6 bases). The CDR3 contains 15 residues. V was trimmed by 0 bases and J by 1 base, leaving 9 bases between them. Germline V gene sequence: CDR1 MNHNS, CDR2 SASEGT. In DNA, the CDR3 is TGTGCCAGCAGTGAAGCTAACAGGGTTAACTATGGCTACACCTTC. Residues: CASSEANRVNYGYTF.

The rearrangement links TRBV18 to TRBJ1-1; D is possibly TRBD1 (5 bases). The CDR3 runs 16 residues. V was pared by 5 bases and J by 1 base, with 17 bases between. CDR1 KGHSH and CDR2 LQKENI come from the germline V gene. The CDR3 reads CASSTSQAGQNTEAFF. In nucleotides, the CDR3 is TGTGCCAGCTCAACTTCACAGGCCGGGCAGAACACTGAAGCTTTCTTT.

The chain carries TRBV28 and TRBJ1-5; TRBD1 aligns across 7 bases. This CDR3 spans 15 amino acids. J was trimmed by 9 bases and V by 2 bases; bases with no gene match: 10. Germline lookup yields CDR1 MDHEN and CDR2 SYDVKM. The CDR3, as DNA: TGTGCCAGCAGTTTAGGCGGGACAGTCCGATTGCCCCAGCATTTT. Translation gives CASSLGGTVRLPQHF.

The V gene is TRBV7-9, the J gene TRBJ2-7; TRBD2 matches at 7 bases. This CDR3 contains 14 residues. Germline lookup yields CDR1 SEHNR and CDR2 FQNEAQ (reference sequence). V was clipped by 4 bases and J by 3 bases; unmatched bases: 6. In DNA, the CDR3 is TGTGCCAGCAGCTCCTCGGGGAGGGTCTACGAGCAGTACTTC. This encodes CASSSSGRVYEQYF.

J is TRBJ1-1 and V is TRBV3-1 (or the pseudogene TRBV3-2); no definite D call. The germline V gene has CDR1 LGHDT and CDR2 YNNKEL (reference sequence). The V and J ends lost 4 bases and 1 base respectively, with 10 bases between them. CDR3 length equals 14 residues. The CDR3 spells CASSLIDTNTEAFF. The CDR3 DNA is TGTGCCAGCAGCCTCATTGACACGAACACTGAAGCTTTCTTT.